These 16 T cell receptor beta chains were all obtained from the same sample, sequenced in a study of T-cell memory formation after mild COVID-19. TCRdb reprocessed the 5' RACE reads via MiXCR and lists one record per CDR3 protein. Of hundreds of thousands of distinct CDR3 sequences in the sample, around 28% were seen once. Sequencing input: PBMCs or a T cell subset sorted from them (not recorded which). These receptors were obtained from an adult woman who had mild COVID-19 (a few samples of this study predate the infection). Cell type and time point are not known.

CDR3 DNA: TGCGCCAGCAGCTTGGGGCCGGGACAGGGGGCGCAGATGGGTGAAAAACTGTTTTTT. It encodes CASSLGPGQGAQMGEKLFF. J is TRBJ1-4 and V is TRBV5-1, with 12 positions matching TRBD1. The J segment lost 7 bases and the V segment lost 0 bases, leaving 13 bases of the junction unmatched. CDR1 is SGHRS and CDR2 is YFSETQ in the germline V gene. The CDR3 consists of 19 residues.

The chain is built from TRBV24-1 and TRBJ1-1; no firm D call. The V end was cut by 3 bases, the J end by 5 bases, with 6 bases between. Germline V lookup: CDR1 KGHDR, CDR2 SFDVKD. The CDR3 length is 12 residues. In nucleotides, the CDR3 is TGTGCCACCAGTGATGGTCGGACTGAAGCTTTCTTT. Protein: CATSDGRTEAFF.

This clonotype was seen more than once but under ten times. The V and J genes are TRBV24-1 and TRBJ2-2; D not certain. The CDR3 length is 18 residues. With 2 bases removed from V and 5 bases from J, the gap between germline ends came to 20 bases. From germline, CDR1 is KGHDR and CDR2 SFDVKD. The CDR3 DNA sequence: TGTGCCACCAGTGATTCGGGTCGATTGCGGCCAAGAACCGGGGAGCTGTTTTTT. Translation gives CATSDSGRLRPRTGELFF.

This clonotype was seen a handful of times. The chain couples TRBV5-1 to TRBJ1-2; D may be TRBD1 (6 bases). The CDR3 contains 14 residues. Trimming pared 0 bases from V and 2 bases from J, leaving 8 bases between. Germline V lookup: CDR1 SGHRS, CDR2 YFSETQ. CDR3 nucleotide sequence: TGCGCCAGCAGCTTGGGGGGGGGCAACTATGGCTACACCTTC. It translates to CASSLGGGNYGYTF.

The rearrangement links TRBV7-8 to TRBJ2-3; 10 bases match TRBD2. V was clipped by 4 bases and J by 6 bases; unmatched bases: 13. Germline loops: CDR1 SGHVS, CDR2 FQNEAQ. This CDR3 is 17 amino acids long. The DNA of the CDR3 is TGTGCCAGCAGCTCGGATCGACTAGCGGGCCCGTCGGATACGCAGTATTTT. Translating it yields CASSSDRLAGPSDTQYF. The variable domain in full, completed from reference TRBV7-8 and TRBJ2-3, reads GAGVSQSPRYKVAKRGQDVALRCDPISGHVSLFWYQQALGQGPEFLTYFQNEAQLDKSGLPSDRFFAERPEGSVSTLKIQRTQQEDSAVYLCASSSDRLAGPSDTQYFGPGTRLTVL.

The rearrangement links TRBV9 to TRBJ1-6, with 10 bases lining up with TRBD1. The CDR3 has 15 amino acids. J was trimmed by 9 bases and V by 4 bases; bases with no gene match: 7. Per the germline V gene, CDR1 is SGDLS and CDR2 is YYNGEE. The CDR3 loop is CASSLRDRGGSPLHF. Written as DNA, the CDR3 is TGTGCCAGCAGCCTTCGGGACAGGGGAGGTTCACCCCTCCACTTT.

V usage is TRBV12-3 or TRBV12-4 and J usage is TRBJ2-3; 11 nucleotides align to TRBD2. J was trimmed by 4 bases and V by 3 bases; bases with no gene match: 6. This CDR3 is built from 16 residues. This CDR3 is CASSFVASGRPDTQYF. The CDR3 DNA follows: TGTGCCAGCAGTTTCGTGGCTAGCGGGAGGCCAGATACGCAGTATTTT.

The chain joins TRBV7-6 to TRBJ2-7; 7 bases line up with TRBD1. This CDR3 comprises 13 residues. Trimming at V came to 0 bases and at J to 6 bases, leaving 2 bases not matched to a gene. Germline V gives CDR1 SGHVS, CDR2 FNYEAQ. Here the CDR3 DNA reads TGTGCCAGCAGCTTAGCAGGGGGCGGCGAGCAGTACTTC. Translated: CASSLAGGGEQYF.

The chain couples TRBV12-3 or TRBV12-4 to TRBJ1-1, with D uncertain. V was pared by 3 bases and J by 5 bases, with 16 bases between. The CDR3 extends over 15 amino acids. CDR3 nucleotides: TGTGCCAGCAGTTTCCAAGGTGGGTCCAGAACTGAAGCTTTCTTT. Its protein product is CASSFQGGSRTEAFF.

DNA for the CDR3: TGTGCCAGCAGTTACTCCAACGTCGTCCTAGCGGGGCGCCAAGAGACCCAGTACTTC. It yields the protein CASSYSNVVLAGRQETQYF. This chain uses TRBV6-5 with TRBJ2-5; 9 nucleotides agree with TRBD2. The germline CDR1 and CDR2 sequences are MNHEY and SVGAGI. This CDR3 comprises 19 residues. Losses at the gene ends were 0 bases for V and 1 base for J; bases not matched to a gene: 12.

The CDR3 bases are TGCGCCAGCAGCCAAGGAATAGCGGGGGGGCCGCATGAGCAGTTCTTC. This encodes CASSQGIAGGPHEQFF. This chain links TRBV4-1 with TRBJ2-1; 11 bases line up with TRBD2. J gave up 8 bases and V 1 base, and 7 bases lay outside the gene matches. The CDR3 is 16 amino acids. Germline CDR1 reads MGHRA; CDR2 reads YSYEKL.

In this sample, this clonotype turned up once. The chain recombines TRBV7-3 with TRBJ2-1; D not resolved. Germline assignment: CDR1 SGHTA and CDR2 FQGTGA. V was cut by 0 bases and J by 3 bases, with 6 bases left in between. The length of the CDR3 is 14 residues. In DNA form, the CDR3 reads TGTGCCAGCAGCTTAACGTCCTACTACAATGAGCAGTTCTTC. Translated, it gives CASSLTSYYNEQFF.

The rearrangement links TRBV6-6 to TRBJ2-7; 7 positions agree with TRBD1. The CDR3 length is 15 residues. The junction had 4 bases not matched to a gene; V was cut back by 0 bases and J by 2 bases. CDR1 is MNHNY and CDR2 is SVGAGI in the germline V gene (reference sequence). The CDR3 loop is CASSYSDRNAYEQYF. The CDR3 DNA reads as TGTGCCAGCAGTTACTCGGACAGGAATGCCTACGAGCAGTACTTC.

The table lists this clonotype with a few counts. V is TRBV5-1 and J is TRBJ2-7, with 7 positions matching TRBD1. V gave up 4 bases and J gave up 2 bases; unmatched junction bases: 6. CDR3 length: 14 amino acids. Germline V lookup: CDR1 SGHRS, CDR2 YFSETQ. Here the CDR3 DNA reads TGCGCCAGCAGCCTCAACAGGGGAGCCTACGAGCAGTACTTC. It encodes CASSLNRGAYEQYF.

The V and J genes are TRBV3-1 and TRBJ1-2, with D possibly matching TRBD1 (6 bases). The CDR3 totals 15 residues. V was clipped by 1 base and J by 4 bases, with 13 bases between them. Germline CDR1 and CDR2: LGHDT and YNNKEL (reference sequence). CDR3 sequence: CASSQAGVELYGYTF. DNA for the CDR3: TGTGCCAGCAGCCAAGCAGGGGTCGAACTCTATGGCTACACCTTC. Filled out from reference TRBV3-1 and TRBJ1-2, the complete variable domain reads DTAVSQTPKYLVTQMGNDKSIKCEQNLGHDTMYWYKQDSKKFLKIMFSYNNKELIINETVPNRFSPKSPDKAHLNLHINSLELGDSAVYFCASSQAGVELYGYTFGSGTRLTVV.

This clonotype was observed a few times. The V and J genes are TRBV20-1 and TRBJ2-1; D is perhaps TRBD2 (6 bases). There are 12 residues in the CDR3. V was pared by 6 bases and J by 6 bases, with 12 bases between. Germline values: CDR1 DFQATT, CDR2 SNEGSKA (reference sequence). The CDR3 region is CSAPGLTNEQFF. The DNA for the CDR3 is TGCAGTGCCCCGGGACTCACCAATGAGCAGTTCTTC.